What follows are 7 T cell receptor beta chains derived from one specimen sequenced in a study of graft-versus-host responses after intestinal transplantation. The data were produced by immunoSEQ multiplex PCR, yet TCRdb's version contains in-frame clones alone and is incomplete. Of 95,000 to 150,000 clones listed, 95% were seen once; the top ten hold 3% to 4%. These receptors' antigens are unknown. Sequenced here: unstimulated CD8+ T cells sorted from spleen or lymph node cells, sampled before intestinal transplant. The receptor set was obtained from a human donor who received an intestinal transplant.

V and J are TRBV27 and TRBJ2-1, with TRBD2 as a possible D gene (7 bases). The germline CDR1 and CDR2 sequences are MNHEY and SMNVEV (reference sequence). V was pared by 3 bases and J by 6 bases, with 15 bases between. This CDR3 is built from 15 residues. CDR3 sequence reads: CASSFGGGGGNEQFF. CDR3 coding DNA: TGTGCCAGCAGTTTCGGGGGAGGGGGAGGCAATGAGCAGTTCTTC.

On this clone itself: The germline gene is not matched at one end of the junction; a read error may be the cause. This chain joins TRBV6-1 and TRBJ1-3; tentative D call: TRBD1 (6 bases). Germline assignment: CDR1 MNHNS and CDR2 SASEGT. The CDR3 contains 15 residues. CDR3 bases: TGTGCCAGCAGTGAAGGTCAGGGGTCTGGAAGCACCATATATTTT. This gives the protein CASSEGQGSGSTIYF.

The chain joins TRBV5-1 to TRBJ2-7; 8 nucleotides align to TRBD1. V shed 4 bases and J 3 bases; nucleotides not matched to a gene: 9. CDR1 is SGHRS, CDR2 YFSETQ, per germline. This CDR3 spans 15 amino acids. The CDR3 coding sequence is TGCGCCAGCAGCCCAGGGACAGGTGGGGGCTACGAGCAGTACTTC. It yields the protein CASSPGTGGGYEQYF.

This rearrangement joins TRBV14 to TRBJ2-5, with TRBD1 identical over 7 bases. The end of the DNA is better explained by TRBJ2-7, so the J call may be wrong. Germline loops: CDR1 SGHDN, CDR2 FVKESK. The CDR3 covers 17 residues. For the CDR3, the DNA is TGTGCCAGCAGCCCCCAAGGGGGCTCGCGAAAGGAATACGAGCAGTACTTC. This encodes CASSPQGGSRKEYEQYF.

To note about this clone: Other DNA sequences of this sample code for an identical CDR3. The V call is TRBV9, the J call TRBJ2-3; D possibly corresponds to TRBD2 (6 bases). CDR1 is SGDLS and CDR2 is YYNGEE in the germline V gene. V lost 4 bases, J lost 0 bases, and 12 bases lay in between. This CDR3 spans 15 amino acids. CDR3 sequence: CASSISGTSTDTQYF. The CDR3 coding sequence is TGTGCCAGCAGCATCTCCGGGACTAGCACAGATACGCAGTATTTT.

The gene calls are TRBV13 and TRBJ1-2; 7 positions agree with TRBD1. The CDR3 consists of 14 residues. Germline-derived CDR1 and CDR2 are PRHDT and FYEKMQ (reference sequence). The V and J ends lost 5 bases and 5 bases, in that order; junction bases with no gene match: 8. The CDR3 region is CASSLQGNEYGYTF. The DNA of the CDR3 is TGTGCCAGCAGCCTACAGGGGAATGAATATGGCTACACCTTC.

Concerning this clone: Within the sample, other DNA sequences also encode this same CDR3. The gene calls are TRBV6-5 and TRBJ1-5; D is unclear. The CDR3 runs to 14 residues. Per the germline V gene, CDR1 is MNHEY and CDR2 is SVGAGI. Trimming stripped 4 bases from V and 0 bases from J, with 7 bases between. DNA for the CDR3: TGTGCCAGCAGTTGGGGAAATAGCAATCAGCCCCAGCATTTT. This codes for CASSWGNSNQPQHF.